This record concerns one TCR beta chain sequence. The sample is drawn from a study of blood T cell repertoires in COVID-19. Study overall: T cells, B-cell-depleted T cells, or PBMCs provided the cDNA or gDNA that served as material.

In the authors' workflow: Reference gene primer amplification yielded estimated nucleated cell counts. Generated by immunoSEQ multiplex PCR, the TCRdb table keeps only in-frame clones and is missing some. V and J calls and clone size come straight from that table; D and trimming were deduced from the DNA. In the table there are approximately 240,000 clones, 80% to 95% of which are singletons. Two negative PCRs, clearance, or symptom resolution were required of recovered Cohort 3 donors. V was pared by 4 bases and J by 3 bases, with 10 bases of the junction left unmatched. This CDR3 is 16 amino acids long. Germline CDR1 SGDLS, CDR2 YYNGEE.

The origin of this receptor is a woman under 30 who had recovered from COVID-19. Sequencing was done on a sample of PBMCs or T cells enriched from blood (not recorded which). The chain combines TRBV9 with TRBJ1-2; TRBD1 matches at 9 bases. The CDR3 DNA follows: TGTGCCAGCAGCCTAAAACCGGGACAGGGACACTATGGCTACACCTTC. Its protein is CASSLKPGQGHYGYTF. Filled out from reference TRBV9 and TRBJ1-2, the complete variable domain reads DSGVTQTPKHLITATGQRVTLRCSPRSGDLSVYWYQQSLDQGLQFLIQYYNGEERAKGNILERFSAQQFPDLHSELNLSSLELGDSALYFCASSLKPGQGHYGYTFGSGTRLTVV.